This TCR beta chain originates from a study of blood T cells in healthy people across ages. This clonotype occurred once. A second about 6 to 12 cycle PCR used barcoded and J-beta primers. MiXCR, run by TCRdb on the 5' RACE reads, gives a single entry per CDR3 protein. This sample yields hundreds of thousands of distinct CDR3 sequences, of which 40% to 50% are seen a single time; roughly 18% belongs to the top ten. J gave up 5 bases and V 6 bases, and 6 bases lay outside the gene matches. The CDR3 spans 13 residues. The V gene's germline CDR1 is MRHNA and CDR2 SNTAGT. The chain uses TRBV6-4 and TRBJ1-1; 7 bases are shared with TRBD1. The specimen sequenced was blood. The TCR originated in a man in his 60s in good health. The DNA of the CDR3 is TGTGCCAGCAGGAAAGTACAGGGGACTGAAGCTTTCTTT. It translates to CASRKVQGTEAFF.